The 24 T cell receptor beta chains below were found in one sample sequenced in a study of T cells expressing NK-cell markers (dated by TCRdb to the early 2020s). Libraries came from 5' RACE. For sequencing, an Illumina HiSeq 2000 was employed. After reprocessing by TCRdb, each CDR3 protein sequence is one entry, and no DNA is given. Per the sample table, the count is roughly 170,000 distinct CDR3 sequences. Approximately 17% of the sample rests with the top ten. Sequenced input: blood T cells: a sorted CD56 or NKG2C T cell subset, CD4+ or CD8+ T cells, or bulk PBMC T cells (not recorded which). All receptors come from a woman between 18 and 70 years old in good health.

The V gene is TRBV14, the J gene TRBJ2-2. The CDR3 is 13 residues long. CDR1 SGHDN and CDR2 FVKESK come from the germline V gene. The CDR3 reads CASSQITAGELFF.

The chain combines TRBV7-2 with TRBJ2-7; there is no DNA to check the TCRdb D call of TRBD2. The CDR3 extends over 14 amino acids. CDR1 is SGHTA, CDR2 FQGNSA, per germline. CDR3 sequence reads: CASSRTSPPYEQYF.

The chain couples TRBV6-2 or TRBV6-3 to TRBJ2-7; as DNA is missing, the TRBD2 call by TCRdb cannot be tested. CDR1 is MNHEY, CDR2 SVGEGT, per germline. The length of the CDR3 is 15 residues. Here the CDR3 reads CASSYLASGAYEQYF.

The chain combines TRBV7-7 with TRBJ2-5; without DNA, the TCRdb call of TRBD2 cannot be checked. The CDR3 loop spans 15 amino acids. Per the germline V gene, CDR1 is SSHAT and CDR2 is FNYEAQ (reference sequence). The CDR3 here is CASSSTTGLAETQYF.

The V and J genes are TRBV20-1 and TRBJ1-6; TCRdb selects TRBD1, and the lack of DNA leaves this call unchecked. The CDR3 runs to 16 residues. Looked up from germline, CDR1 is DFQATT and CDR2 is SNEGSKA (reference sequence). The CDR3 spells CSARDFIQGTNSPLHF.

The chain links TRBV27 to TRBJ1-4; TCRdb lists TRBD1, though no DNA is available to test this call. The CDR3 consists of 13 residues. Germline V gives CDR1 MNHEY, CDR2 SMNVEV (reference sequence). The CDR3 here is CASSSGAREKLFF.

The CDR3 here is CASSYWLAGGSTGELFF. V and J are TRBV6-5 and TRBJ2-2; no DNA is available, so the TRBD2 call from TCRdb remains unchecked. Germline CDR1 and CDR2: MNHEY and SVGAGI. The CDR3 runs to 17 residues.

This clonotype is identified as medium-sized from frequency. The chain recombines TRBV2 with TRBJ1-3; checking the TCRdb D call of TRBD1 is not possible without DNA. The CDR3 runs 17 residues. In germline, CDR1 is SNHLY, CDR2 FYNNEI. The CDR3 loop reads CASSDEVTGPSGNTIYF.

The V gene is TRBV6-5, the J gene TRBJ2-5; TCRdb reports TRBD2, a call that lacks DNA to check it against. Germline V gene lookup returns CDR1 MNHEY and CDR2 SVGAGI. CDR3 length: 17 amino acids. CDR3 sequence reads: CASSYWGGGPTRETQYF.

The rearrangement joins TRBV5-1 to TRBJ1-2; there is no DNA to check the TCRdb D call of TRBD1. Germline V lookup: CDR1 SGHRS, CDR2 YFSETQ. The CDR3 length is 18 residues. This CDR3 is CASSLDPRDRVSNYGYTF.

The chain is built from TRBV12-3 or TRBV12-4 and TRBJ2-1; TCRdb's D gene call, TRBD2, goes unchecked for lack of DNA. The CDR3 loop spans 16 amino acids. CDR3 region: CASSLGTSGPYNEQFF.

This chain links TRBV10-3 with TRBJ1-1. From germline, CDR1 is ENHRY and CDR2 SYGVKD. CDR3 length equals 12 residues. Here the CDR3 reads CAISLVGTEAFF.

V usage is TRBV18 and J usage is TRBJ1-1. Germline V gene data show CDR1 as KGHSH and CDR2 as LQKENI. The CDR3 contains 15 residues. This CDR3 is CASSLTSVGNTEAFF.

The chain has TRBV2 and TRBJ1-1; TCRdb's D call of TRBD1 is untestable without DNA. Germline values: CDR1 SNHLY, CDR2 FYNNEI. CDR3 length: 14 residues. The CDR3 spells CASSRPGVNTEAFF.

The chain uses TRBV5-1 and TRBJ2-7; checking the TCRdb D call of TRBD1 is not possible without DNA. This CDR3 comprises 16 residues. Per the germline V gene, CDR1 is SGHRS and CDR2 is YFSETQ. This CDR3 reads CASSETLGQGNYEQYF. Filled out from reference TRBV5-1 and TRBJ2-7, the complete variable domain reads KAGVTQTPRYLIKTRGQQVTLSCSPISGHRSVSWYQQTPGQGLQFLFEYFSETQRNKGNFPGRFSGRQFSNSRSEMNVSTLELGDSALYLCASSETLGQGNYEQYFGPGTRLTVT.

V is TRBV7-6 and J is TRBJ2-5; TCRdb outputs TRBD1, but without DNA this stays unchecked. CDR1 and CDR2 (germline): SGHVS, FNYEAQ. This CDR3 contains 16 residues. The CDR3 region is CASSLIYSGDQETQYF.

The CDR3 spells CASSSPSLQQYF. This chain links TRBV7-6 with TRBJ2-7; lacking DNA, the TRBD2 call made by TCRdb goes unchecked. Germline-derived CDR1 and CDR2 are SGHVS and FNYEAQ. There are 12 residues in the CDR3. Filled out from reference TRBV7-6 and TRBJ2-7, the complete variable domain reads GAGVSQSPRYKVTKRGQDVALRCDPISGHVSLYWYRQALGQGPEFLTYFNYEAQQDKSGLPNDRFSAERPEGSISTLTIQRTEQRDSAMYRCASSSPSLQQYFGPGTRLTVT.

The rearrangement uses TRBV5-1 and TRBJ1-1; checking the TCRdb D call of TRBD1 is not possible without DNA. The CDR3 has 13 amino acids. Germline lookup yields CDR1 SGHRS and CDR2 YFSETQ. CDR3 sequence: CASGGDVSTEAFF.

This chain connects TRBV12-3 or TRBV12-4 to TRBJ2-3; the D call of TRBD1 rests on TCRdb alone, since no DNA is present to check it. The CDR3 length is 14 residues. The CDR3 region is CASTSTGLLGGQYF.

The chain is built from TRBV28 and TRBJ2-7; checking the TCRdb D call of TRBD2 is not possible without DNA. This CDR3 comprises 13 residues. Germline CDR1 MDHEN, CDR2 SYDVKM. CDR3 sequence reads: CASSETSVYEQYF.

V and J are TRBV14 and TRBJ2-1; TCRdb's D call of TRBD2 is untestable without DNA. Germline assignment: CDR1 SGHDN and CDR2 FVKESK. The CDR3 spans 15 residues. This CDR3 reads CATRASGSNYNEQFF.

The rearrangement uses TRBV18 and TRBJ1-3. Germline V CDR1 and CDR2: KGHSH, LQKENI. This CDR3 contains 17 residues. The CDR3 here is CASSPPGGLSSGNTIYF.

V is TRBV3-1 and J is TRBJ2-2. This CDR3 has 15 amino acids. Germline V gives CDR1 LGHDT, CDR2 YNNKEL (reference sequence). The CDR3 is CASSQWETNTGELFF.

The chain joins TRBV29-1 to TRBJ1-5; TCRdb selects TRBD1, and the lack of DNA leaves this call unchecked. The CDR3 has 13 amino acids. The germline gives CDR1 SQVTM, CDR2 ANQGSEA. CDR3: CSAGGGGGQPQHF.